The 23 T cell receptor beta chains below all came from one sample that was sequenced in a study of vaccination effects on CD4 cells after COVID-19. Clones were sequenced by immunoSEQ multiplex PCR, and TCRdb holds only the in-frame ones, with some missing. Among fewer than 75,000 clones, approximately 72% were seen once, and the ten largest hold approximately 4.5%. Cells that had been cultured for 10 days were the source of isolated CD4+ T cells. All participants had two doses of either the BNT162b2 or mRNA-1273 vaccine. Antigens of these TCRs are unknown. The sequenced sample was CD4+ T cells from PBMCs cultured without peptide, obtained after COVID-19 vaccination. The receptors were gathered from a human donor who received a COVID-19 vaccine.

The chain links TRBV5-4 to TRBJ2-3, with 9 bases matching TRBD1. Germline V gives CDR1 SGHNT, CDR2 YYREEE (reference sequence). V trimming: 4 bases; J trimming: 4 bases; junction bases outside the gene matches: 7. The CDR3 runs 15 residues. Here the CDR3 reads CASSTPGQGPDTQYF. For the CDR3, the DNA is TGTGCCAGCAGCACACCGGGACAGGGTCCAGATACGCAGTATTTT.

The J gene is TRBJ1-2, the V gene TRBV7-2, with TRBD1 matching over 10 bases. Germline V lookup: CDR1 SGHTA, CDR2 FQGNSA. The CDR3 runs 15 residues. J gave up 7 bases and V 5 bases, and 10 bases lay outside the gene matches. The CDR3 reads CASSARQGAESGYTF. CDR3 DNA: TGTGCCAGCAGCGCCCGACAGGGGGCGGAGAGTGGCTACACCTTC.

This sequence joins TRBV4-1 and TRBJ1-1, with D unresolved. Germline V gene lookup returns CDR1 MGHRA and CDR2 YSYEKL. V lost 4 bases, J lost 0 bases, and 18 bases lay in between. The CDR3 has 17 residues. The CDR3: CASSPAVLWQMNTEAFF. The CDR3 bases are TGCGCCAGCAGCCCAGCCGTTTTATGGCAGATGAACACTGAAGCTTTCTTT.

This chain links TRBV28 with TRBJ2-4; possible D gene TRBD2, 5 bases. The CDR3 has 12 residues. Germline assignment: CDR1 MDHEN and CDR2 SYDVKM. V was shortened by 5 bases and J by 14 bases, with 16 bases between the two germline ends. In DNA, the CDR3 is TGTGCCAGCAGTGAGGGCCCGCGAAGCGAGTACTTC. It is translated as CASSEGPRSEYF.

The rearrangement links TRBV5-1 to TRBJ2-2, with TRBD2 matching 10 bases. The CDR3 has 16 residues. Germline V lookup: CDR1 SGHRS, CDR2 YFSETQ. Trimming took 0 bases from V and 5 from J; bases not matched to a gene: 4. CDR3 protein: CASSLGGLASTGELFF. The DNA of the CDR3 is TGCGCCAGCAGCTTGGGGGGACTAGCGTCGACCGGGGAGCTGTTTTTT.

The rearrangement uses TRBV11-2 and TRBJ1-4; TRBD1 is a possible D gene (5 bases). Germline CDR1 is SGHAT and CDR2 is FQNNGV. This CDR3 has 18 residues. V was pared by 5 bases and J by 1 base, with 20 bases between. CDR3 sequence reads: CASSPRSGPGITNEKLFF. The CDR3 nucleotides read TGTGCCAGCAGCCCTAGGTCGGGACCGGGGATAACTAATGAAAAACTGTTTTTT.

In its sample, this clone was seen once. The V call is TRBV4-2, the J call TRBJ1-2; the match to TRBD1 covers 7 bases. From germline, CDR1 is LGHNA and CDR2 YNFKEQ. This CDR3 is 15 amino acids long. With 0 bases clipped from V and 7 bases from J, the junction kept 8 bases outside the gene matches. CDR3 in DNA: TGTGCCAGCAGCCAAGAAAAGGGGGCCCTCCGTGGCTACACCTTC. It codes for CASSQEKGALRGYTF.

The J gene is TRBJ1-3, the V gene TRBV28; D uncertain. The ends were cut back, 1 base at V and 0 bases at J, with 10 bases in the middle. Germline CDR1 MDHEN, CDR2 SYDVKM. The CDR3 runs to 16 residues. CDR3 sequence (DNA): TGTGCCAGCAGTTTATATACCGCCAGCTCTGGAAACACCATATATTTT. It yields the protein CASSLYTASSGNTIYF.

The chain links TRBV6-6 to TRBJ2-7; TRBD1 is a possible D gene (6 bases). Trimming left V 4 bases short and J 1 base short, with 11 bases between. Germline V gene data show CDR1 as MNHNY and CDR2 as SVGAGI (reference sequence). This CDR3 comprises 14 residues. CDR3 protein: CASSSRDISYEQYF. Here the CDR3 DNA reads TGTGCCAGCAGTTCCCGGGACATATCCTACGAGCAGTACTTC.

The chain employs TRBV6-5 and TRBJ2-2; D not certain. Germline loops: CDR1 MNHEY, CDR2 SVGAGI. V was pared by 6 bases and J by 3 bases, with 5 bases between. CDR3 size: 12 residues. The DNA for the CDR3 is TGTGCCAGCAGATTATACACCGGGGAGCTGTTTTTT. It specifies CASRLYTGELFF.

The rearrangement links TRBV6-5 to TRBJ2-5; 7 bases are a match to TRBD2. This CDR3 comprises 13 residues. Germline V lookup: CDR1 MNHEY, CDR2 SVGAGI. J was trimmed by 3 bases and V by 6 bases; bases with no gene match: 4. CDR3 sequence (DNA): TGTGCCAGCAGGCCCGGGACTAAAGAGACCCAGTACTTC. Translating it yields CASRPGTKETQYF.

The V and J genes are TRBV30 and TRBJ2-7; 9 nucleotides align to TRBD1. J gave up 1 base and V 7 bases, and 2 bases lay outside the gene matches. The CDR3 is made up of 12 amino acids. CDR1 is GTSNPN, CDR2 SVGIG, per germline (reference sequence). The CDR3 region has the DNA TGTGCCTTCGACAGGGGGTCCTACGAGCAGTACTTC. Translated, it gives CAFDRGSYEQYF.

This chain connects TRBV29-1 to TRBJ2-7; TRBD2 matches at 7 bases. V shed 4 bases and J 4 bases; nucleotides not matched to a gene: 4. From germline, CDR1 is SQVTM and CDR2 ANQGSEA. This CDR3 has 12 residues. CDR3 sequence (DNA): TGCAGCGTTGGGCCGGGGGGATACGAGCAGTACTTC. Amino acids: CSVGPGGYEQYF.

The V gene is TRBV11-1, the J gene TRBJ1-4, with unresolved D. This CDR3 has 13 amino acids. Germline V gene data show CDR1 as SGHAT and CDR2 as FQDESV (reference sequence). The ends were cut back, 5 bases at V and 8 bases at J, with 12 bases in the middle. As DNA, the CDR3 is TGTGCCAGCAGCACAAACCCGGGGGAAAAACTGTTTTTT. Amino acid sequence: CASSTNPGEKLFF.

V is TRBV2 and J is TRBJ1-4; no firm D call. The CDR3 totals 14 residues. V was shortened by 8 bases and J by 4 bases, with 14 bases between the two germline ends. Germline V gene lookup returns CDR1 SNHLY and CDR2 FYNNEI. CDR3 sequence (DNA): TGTGCCAGCCGATACACGTTCATTAATGAAAAACTGTTTTTT. Translating gives CASRYTFINEKLFF.

The rearrangement uses TRBV7-2 and TRBJ2-4; D is uncertain. The CDR3 runs to 13 residues. Germline V gives CDR1 SGHTA, CDR2 FQGNSA. V was shortened by 4 bases and J by 0 bases, with 4 bases between the two germline ends. CDR3 in amino acids: CASSSLAKNIQYF. CDR3 in DNA: TGTGCCAGCAGCTCGCTAGCCAAAAACATTCAGTACTTC. Using reference TRBV7-2 and TRBJ2-4 for the parts outside the CDR3, the full variable domain is GAGVSQSPSNKVTEKGKDVELRCDPISGHTALYWYRQSLGQGLEFLIYFQGNSAPDKSGLPSDRFSAERTGGSVSTLTIQRTQQEDSAVYLCASSSLAKNIQYFGAGTRLSVL.

This clone has only a few counts. The chain recombines TRBV5-4 with TRBJ1-3, with 9 bases lining up with TRBD1. The germline gives CDR1 SGHNT, CDR2 YYREEE (reference sequence). Trimming took 4 bases from V and 3 from J; bases not matched to a gene: 11. CDR3 size: 17 residues. The CDR3 sequence: CASSPQPGQGSGNTIYF. In DNA form, the CDR3 reads TGTGCCAGCAGCCCACAACCGGGACAGGGTAGTGGAAACACCATATATTTT.

The V call is TRBV28, the J call TRBJ1-5; D ambiguous. The V gene's germline CDR1 is MDHEN and CDR2 SYDVKM. The V end lost 5 bases, the J end lost 0 bases, and 17 bases lay between the germline ends. The CDR3 runs to 17 residues. The CDR3 reads CASSPVGRGYSNQPQHF. Here the CDR3 DNA reads TGTGCCAGCAGTCCAGTAGGGCGAGGCTATAGCAATCAGCCCCAGCATTTT.

V and J are TRBV7-9 and TRBJ1-6; TRBD1 is a possible D gene (6 bases). The CDR3 has 13 amino acids. V was cut by 2 bases and J by 10 bases, with 9 bases left in between. CDR1 is SEHNR, CDR2 FQNEAQ, per germline (reference sequence). CDR3 nucleotide sequence: TGTGCCAGCAGCTTAAGAGGGGGATCACCCCTCCACTTT. This encodes CASSLRGGSPLHF. The full variable domain, its missing parts supplied by reference TRBV7-9 and TRBJ1-6, is DTGVSQNPRHKITKRGQNVTFRCDPISEHNRLYWYRQTLGQGPEFLTYFQNEAQLEKSRLLSDRFSAERPKGSFSTLEIQRTEQGDSAMYLCASSLRGGSPLHFGNGTRLTVT.

This chain joins TRBV27 and TRBJ2-2, with TRBD1 matching 11 bases. Germline CDR1 and CDR2: MNHEY and SMNVEV (reference sequence). The length of the CDR3 is 16 residues. Trimming took 6 bases from V and 0 from J; bases not matched to a gene: 3. Written as DNA, the CDR3 is TGTGCCAGCAGAGGGACAGGGGGGACGAACACCGGGGAGCTGTTTTTT. Its protein is CASRGTGGTNTGELFF.

This chain uses TRBV10-2 with TRBJ1-2, with D perhaps matching TRBD1 (5 bases). The germline gives CDR1 WSHSY, CDR2 SAAADI. The V end lost 3 bases, the J end lost 3 bases, and 11 bases lay between the germline ends. The CDR3 has 14 residues. CDR3 protein: CASSEGQGYYGYTF. CDR3 in DNA: TGCGCCAGCAGTGAAGGGCAGGGCTACTATGGCTACACCTTC.

The sample holds one count of this clone. The genes are TRBV30 and TRBJ1-3; 7 nucleotides match TRBD1. Germline lookup yields CDR1 GTSNPN and CDR2 SVGIG (reference sequence). The CDR3 has 16 residues. V lost 3 bases to trimming and J lost 4 bases; unmatched junction nucleotides: 12. The CDR3 spells CAWSHRYRGAGNTIYF. The DNA of the CDR3 is TGTGCCTGGAGCCACCGATACAGGGGAGCAGGAAACACCATATATTTT. The full variable domain, completed using reference TRBV30 and TRBJ1-3, is SQTIHQWPATLVQPVGSPLSLECTVEGTSNPNLYWYRQAAGRGLQLLFYSVGIGQISSEVPQNLSASRPQDRQFILSSKKLLLSDSGFYLCAWSHRYRGAGNTIYFGEGSWLTVV.

The chain employs TRBV5-6 and TRBJ1-2; D not certain. The ends were cut back, 1 base at V and 4 bases at J, with 14 bases in the middle. Germline V lookup: CDR1 SGHDT, CDR2 YYEEEE. The CDR3 length is 15 residues. The CDR3 region has the DNA TGTGCCAGCAGCTTGTCAGTGAGGGAAGGCTATGGCTACACCTTC. This sequence encodes CASSLSVREGYGYTF. The whole variable domain, filled in from reference TRBV5-6 and TRBJ1-2, reads DAGVTQSPTHLIKTRGQQVTLRCSPKSGHDTVSWYQQALGQGPQFIFQYYEEEERQRGNFPDRFSGHQFPNYSSELNVNALLLGDSALYLCASSLSVREGYGYTFGSGTRLTVV.